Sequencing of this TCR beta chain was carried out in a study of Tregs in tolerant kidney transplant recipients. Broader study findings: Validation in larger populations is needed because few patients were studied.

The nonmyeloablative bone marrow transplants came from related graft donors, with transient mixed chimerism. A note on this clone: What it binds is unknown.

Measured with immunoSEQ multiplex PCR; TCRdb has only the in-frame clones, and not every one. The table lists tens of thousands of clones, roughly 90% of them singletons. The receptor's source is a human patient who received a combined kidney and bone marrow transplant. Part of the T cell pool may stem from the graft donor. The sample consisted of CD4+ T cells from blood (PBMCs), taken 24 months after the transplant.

The CDR3: CASSLSRDSKYF. The DNA for the CDR3 is TGTGCCAGCAGCTTAAGCAGGGACTCGAAGTATTTT. The chain is built from TRBV7-2 and TRBJ2-3; a weak D match, TRBD2 (6 bases). The V end was cut by 2 bases, the J end by 13 bases, with 13 bases between. CDR3 size: 12 residues. CDR1 SGHTA and CDR2 FQGNSA come from the germline V gene.